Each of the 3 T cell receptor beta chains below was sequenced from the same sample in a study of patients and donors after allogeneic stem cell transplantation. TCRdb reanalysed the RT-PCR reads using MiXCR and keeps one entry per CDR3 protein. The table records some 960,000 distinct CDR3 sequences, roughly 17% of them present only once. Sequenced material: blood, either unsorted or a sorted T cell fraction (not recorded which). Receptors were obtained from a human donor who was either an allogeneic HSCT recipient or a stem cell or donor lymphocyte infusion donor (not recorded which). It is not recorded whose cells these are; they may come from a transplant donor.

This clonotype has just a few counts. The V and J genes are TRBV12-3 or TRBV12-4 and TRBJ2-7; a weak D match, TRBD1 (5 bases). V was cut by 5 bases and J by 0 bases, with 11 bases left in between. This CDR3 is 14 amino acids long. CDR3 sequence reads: CASSPDMSSYEQYF. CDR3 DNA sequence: TGTGCCAGCAGTCCGGACATGAGCTCCTACGAGCAGTACTTC.

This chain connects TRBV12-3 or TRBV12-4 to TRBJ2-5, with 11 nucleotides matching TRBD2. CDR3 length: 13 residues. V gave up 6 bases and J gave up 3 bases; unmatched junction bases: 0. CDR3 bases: TGTGCCAGCAGGGGACTAGCGGAAGAGACCCAGTACTTC. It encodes CASRGLAEETQYF.

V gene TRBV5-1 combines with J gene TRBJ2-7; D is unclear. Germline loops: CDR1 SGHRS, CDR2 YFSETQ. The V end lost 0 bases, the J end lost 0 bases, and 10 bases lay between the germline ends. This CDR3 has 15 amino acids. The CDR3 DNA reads TGCGCCAGCAGCTTGGTGGCTTTCAGCTCCTACGAGCAGTACTTC. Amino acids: CASSLVAFSSYEQYF.